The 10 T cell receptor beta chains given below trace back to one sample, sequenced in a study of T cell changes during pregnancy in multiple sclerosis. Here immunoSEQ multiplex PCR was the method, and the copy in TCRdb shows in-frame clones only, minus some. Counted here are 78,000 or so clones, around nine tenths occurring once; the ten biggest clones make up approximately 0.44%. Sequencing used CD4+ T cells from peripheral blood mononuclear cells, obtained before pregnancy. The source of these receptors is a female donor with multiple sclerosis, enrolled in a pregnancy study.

The DNA for the CDR3 is TGCGCCAGCAGCCGAACTAGCGGGGGGCTCACAGATACGCAGTATTTT. Its protein is CASSRTSGGLTDTQYF. The chain is built from TRBV4-3 and TRBJ2-3, with TRBD2 matching 12 bases. Germline V gene data show CDR1 as LGHNA and CDR2 as YSLEER. The length of the CDR3 is 16 residues. V lost 4 bases, J lost 2 bases, and 4 bases stayed unmatched.

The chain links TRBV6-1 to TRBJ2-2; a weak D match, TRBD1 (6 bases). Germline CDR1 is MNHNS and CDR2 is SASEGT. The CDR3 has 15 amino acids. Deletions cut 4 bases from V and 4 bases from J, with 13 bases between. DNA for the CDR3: TGTGCCAGCAGTGTACAGGGTTCGTCCACCGGGGAGCTGTTTTTT. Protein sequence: CASSVQGSSTGELFF.

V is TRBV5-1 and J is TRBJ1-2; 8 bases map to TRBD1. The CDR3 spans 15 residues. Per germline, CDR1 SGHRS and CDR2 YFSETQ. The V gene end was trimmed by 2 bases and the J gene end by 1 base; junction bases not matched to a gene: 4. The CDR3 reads CASSLQQGVNYGYTF. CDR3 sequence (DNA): TGCGCCAGCAGCTTACAACAGGGGGTTAACTATGGCTACACCTTC.

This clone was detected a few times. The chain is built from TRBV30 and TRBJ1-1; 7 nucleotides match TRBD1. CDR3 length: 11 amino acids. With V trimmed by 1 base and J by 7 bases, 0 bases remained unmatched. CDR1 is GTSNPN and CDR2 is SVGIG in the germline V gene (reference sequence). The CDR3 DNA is TGTGCCTGGAGTGGGGACAGTGAAGCTTTCTTT. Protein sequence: CAWSGDSEAFF.

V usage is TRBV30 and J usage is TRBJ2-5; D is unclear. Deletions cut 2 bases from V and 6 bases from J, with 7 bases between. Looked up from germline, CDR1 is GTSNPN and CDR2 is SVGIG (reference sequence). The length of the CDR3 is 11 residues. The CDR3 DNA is TGTGCCTGGAGTCACGGTCAGACCCAGTACTTC. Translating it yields CAWSHGQTQYF.

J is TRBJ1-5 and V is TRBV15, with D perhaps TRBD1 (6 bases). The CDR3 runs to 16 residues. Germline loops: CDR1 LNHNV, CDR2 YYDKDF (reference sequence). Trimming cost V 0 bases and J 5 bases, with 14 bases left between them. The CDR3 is CATSRDLTGGDQPQHF. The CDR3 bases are TGTGCCACCAGCAGAGATCTGACGGGGGGCGATCAGCCCCAGCATTTT.

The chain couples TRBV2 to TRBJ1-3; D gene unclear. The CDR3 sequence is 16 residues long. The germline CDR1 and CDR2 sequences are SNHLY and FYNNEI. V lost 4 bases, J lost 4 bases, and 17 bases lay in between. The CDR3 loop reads CASSVKNGGSGNTIYF. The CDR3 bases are TGTGCCAGCAGTGTTAAGAACGGAGGCTCCGGAAACACCATATATTTT.

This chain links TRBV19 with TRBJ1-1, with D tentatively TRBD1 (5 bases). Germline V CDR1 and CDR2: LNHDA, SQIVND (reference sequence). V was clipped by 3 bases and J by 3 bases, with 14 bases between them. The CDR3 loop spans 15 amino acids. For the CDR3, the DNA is TGTGCCAGTAGTATCTGGGGGGTAAAGGACACTGAAGCTTTCTTT. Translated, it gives CASSIWGVKDTEAFF.

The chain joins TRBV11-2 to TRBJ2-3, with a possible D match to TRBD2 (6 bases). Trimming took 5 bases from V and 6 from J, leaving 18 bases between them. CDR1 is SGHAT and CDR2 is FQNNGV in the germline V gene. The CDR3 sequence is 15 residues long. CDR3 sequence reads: CASSAGLLPMDTQYF. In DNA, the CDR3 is TGTGCCAGCAGCGCGGGACTTCTCCCTATGGATACGCAGTATTTT.

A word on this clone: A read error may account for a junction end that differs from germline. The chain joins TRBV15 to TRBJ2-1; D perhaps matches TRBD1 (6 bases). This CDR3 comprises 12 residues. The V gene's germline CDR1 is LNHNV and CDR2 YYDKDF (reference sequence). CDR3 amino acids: CAISRKTGQQFF. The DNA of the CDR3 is TGTGCCATCAGCAGGAAAACAGGGCAGCAGTTCTTC.